This T cell receptor (beta chain) was sequenced in a study of patients and donors after allogeneic stem cell transplantation. In its sample, this clonotype was seen a few times. Each CDR3 protein is one row after TCRdb ran MiXCR on the RT-PCR reads. The data show a few hundred thousand distinct CDR3 sequences, with 13% to 15% seen just once and around a tenth held by the top ten. This CDR3 has 15 residues. Trimming cost V 4 bases and J 2 bases, with 15 bases left between them. This TCR came from a human donor who was either an allogeneic HSCT recipient or a stem cell or donor lymphocyte infusion donor (not recorded which). It is not recorded whose cells these are; they may come from a transplant donor. The chain combines TRBV12-3 or TRBV12-4 with TRBJ2-7; D is unclear. Sequences were obtained from blood, either unsorted or a sorted T cell fraction (not recorded which). For the CDR3, the DNA is TGTGCCAGCAGTTCCACTTATAAACCGGCCTACGAGCAGTACTTC. As protein: CASSSTYKPAYEQYF.